This note documents a single T cell receptor (beta chain) sequence. The antigen remains undetermined. Assay: immunoSEQ multiplex PCR; the TCRdb copy retains only in-frame clones and omits some. Of some 130,000 clones in the sample, roughly 93% were seen once. Trimming left V 0 bases short and J 9 bases short, with 8 bases between. Germline CDR1 and CDR2: LGHDT and YNNKEL (reference sequence). CDR3 size: 12 residues. The sample is drawn from a study of T cell responses to AZD1222 COVID-19 vaccine. Study-wide results and limits: Baseline serostatus was positive in only a handful of AZD1222 recipients.

The source was peripheral blood, collected on day 0 of AZD1222 vaccination. This receptor was taken from an adult in good health. The chain uses TRBV3-1 (or the pseudogene TRBV3-2) and TRBJ2-5; D uncertain. The CDR3 region is CASSQDKKSQYF. Written as DNA, the CDR3 is TGTGCCAGCAGCCAAGATAAGAAATCCCAGTACTTC.